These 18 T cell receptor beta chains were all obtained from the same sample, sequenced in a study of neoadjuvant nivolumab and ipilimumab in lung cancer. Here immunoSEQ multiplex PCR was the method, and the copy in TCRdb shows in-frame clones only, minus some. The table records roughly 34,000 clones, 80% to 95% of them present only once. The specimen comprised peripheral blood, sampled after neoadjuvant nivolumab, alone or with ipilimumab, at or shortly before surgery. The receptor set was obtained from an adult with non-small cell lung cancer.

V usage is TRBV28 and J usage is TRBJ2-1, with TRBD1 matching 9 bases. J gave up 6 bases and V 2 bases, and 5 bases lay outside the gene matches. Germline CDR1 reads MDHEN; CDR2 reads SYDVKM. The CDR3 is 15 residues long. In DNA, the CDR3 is TGTGCCAGCAGTTTAACGGGACAGGGTATCAATGAGCAGTTCTTC. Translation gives CASSLTGQGINEQFF.

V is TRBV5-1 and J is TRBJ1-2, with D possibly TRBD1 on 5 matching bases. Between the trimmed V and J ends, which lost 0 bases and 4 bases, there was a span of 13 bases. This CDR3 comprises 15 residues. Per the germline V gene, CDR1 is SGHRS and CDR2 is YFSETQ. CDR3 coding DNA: TGCGCCAGCAGCTTGGAGCCGAGGGGTGGCTATGGCTACACCTTC. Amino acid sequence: CASSLEPRGGYGYTF. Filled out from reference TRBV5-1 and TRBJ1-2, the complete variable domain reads KAGVTQTPRYLIKTRGQQVTLSCSPISGHRSVSWYQQTPGQGLQFLFEYFSETQRNKGNFPGRFSGRQFSNSRSEMNVSTLELGDSALYLCASSLEPRGGYGYTFGSGTRLTVV.

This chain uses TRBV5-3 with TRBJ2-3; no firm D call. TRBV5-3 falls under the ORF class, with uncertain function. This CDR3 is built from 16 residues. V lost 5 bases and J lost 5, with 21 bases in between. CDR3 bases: TGTGCCAGAAGGATAGAAATCAAGGATGTGAGAGATACGCAGTATTTT. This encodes CARRIEIKDVRDTQYF.

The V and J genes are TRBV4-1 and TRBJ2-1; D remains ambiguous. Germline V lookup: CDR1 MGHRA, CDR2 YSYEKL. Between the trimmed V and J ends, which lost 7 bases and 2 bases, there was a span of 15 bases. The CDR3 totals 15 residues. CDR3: CASTPVDGTYNEQFF. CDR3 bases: TGCGCCAGCACCCCAGTTGACGGAACCTACAATGAGCAGTTCTTC.

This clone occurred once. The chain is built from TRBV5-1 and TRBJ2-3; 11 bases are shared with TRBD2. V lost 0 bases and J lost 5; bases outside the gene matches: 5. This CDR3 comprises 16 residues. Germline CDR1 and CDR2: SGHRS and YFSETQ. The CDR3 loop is CASSLDGTSGVDTQYF. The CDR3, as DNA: TGCGCCAGCAGCTTGGATGGGACTAGCGGTGTAGATACGCAGTATTTT.

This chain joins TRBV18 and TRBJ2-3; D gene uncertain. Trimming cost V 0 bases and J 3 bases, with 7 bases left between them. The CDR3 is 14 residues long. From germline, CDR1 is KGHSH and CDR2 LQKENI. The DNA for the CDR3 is TGTGCCAGCTCACCACCTCCAGCTACAGATACGCAGTATTTT. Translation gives CASSPPPATDTQYF.

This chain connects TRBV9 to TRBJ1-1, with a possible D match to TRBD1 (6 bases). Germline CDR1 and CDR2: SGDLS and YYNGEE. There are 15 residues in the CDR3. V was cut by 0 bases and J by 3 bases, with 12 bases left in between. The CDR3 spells CASSVGRQGHTEAFF. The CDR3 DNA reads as TGTGCCAGCAGCGTAGGTCGCCAGGGGCACACTGAAGCTTTCTTT.

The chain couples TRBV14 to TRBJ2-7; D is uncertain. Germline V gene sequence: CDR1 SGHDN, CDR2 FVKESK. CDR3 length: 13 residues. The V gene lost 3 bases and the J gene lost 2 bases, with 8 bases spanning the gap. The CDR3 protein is CASSQVRAYEQYF. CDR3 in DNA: TGTGCCAGCAGCCAGGTACGTGCCTACGAGCAGTACTTC.

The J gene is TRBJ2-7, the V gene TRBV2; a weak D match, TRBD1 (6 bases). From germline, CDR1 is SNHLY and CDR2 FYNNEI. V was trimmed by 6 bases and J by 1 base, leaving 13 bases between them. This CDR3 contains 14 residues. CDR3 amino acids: CASREQGTSYEQYF. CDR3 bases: TGTGCCAGCAGAGAACAGGGCACGTCCTACGAGCAGTACTTC.

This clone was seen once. CDR3 coding DNA: TGTGCCAGCAGCTTCTGGAGGGGACTAGCGGGGTCCTACGAGCAGTACTTC. Its protein is CASSFWRGLAGSYEQYF. The V and J genes are TRBV5-5 and TRBJ2-7; the match to TRBD2 covers 13 bases. The CDR3 sequence is 17 residues long. Unmatched junction bases numbered 6, after V lost 2 bases and J lost 1 base. Germline V CDR1 and CDR2: SGHKS, YYEKEE (reference sequence).

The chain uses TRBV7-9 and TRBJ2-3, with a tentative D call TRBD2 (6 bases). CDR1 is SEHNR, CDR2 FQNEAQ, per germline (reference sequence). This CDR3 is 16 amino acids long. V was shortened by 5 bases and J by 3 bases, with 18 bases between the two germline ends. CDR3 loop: CASSPSPGLRTDTQYF. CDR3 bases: TGTGCCAGCAGCCCAAGTCCGGGACTCCGGACAGATACGCAGTATTTT.

The CDR3 here is CASSLELAGTYEQYF. CDR3 sequence (DNA): TGTGCCAGCAGCTTAGAGCTGGCCGGTACCTACGAGCAGTACTTC. This sequence joins TRBV11-2 and TRBJ2-7, with D uncertain. CDR1 is SGHAT, CDR2 FQNNGV, per germline. This CDR3 comprises 15 residues. V lost 0 bases and J lost 2, with 11 bases in between.

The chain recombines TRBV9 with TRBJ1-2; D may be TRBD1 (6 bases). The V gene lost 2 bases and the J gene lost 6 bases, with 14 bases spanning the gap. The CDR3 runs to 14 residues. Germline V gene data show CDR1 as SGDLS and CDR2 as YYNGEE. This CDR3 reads CASSVGAATDGYTF. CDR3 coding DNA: TGTGCCAGCAGCGTGGGGGCGGCGACCGATGGCTACACCTTC.

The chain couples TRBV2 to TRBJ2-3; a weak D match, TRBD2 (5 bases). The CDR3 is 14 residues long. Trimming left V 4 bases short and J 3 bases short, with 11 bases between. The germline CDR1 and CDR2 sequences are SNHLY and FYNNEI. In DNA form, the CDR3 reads TGTGCCAGCAGTGTAGCGACCCCGACAGATACGCAGTATTTT. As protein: CASSVATPTDTQYF.

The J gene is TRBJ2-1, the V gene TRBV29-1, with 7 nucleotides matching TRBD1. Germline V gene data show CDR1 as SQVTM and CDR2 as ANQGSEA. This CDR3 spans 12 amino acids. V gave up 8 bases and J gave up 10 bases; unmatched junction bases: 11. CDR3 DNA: TGCAGCTCTAACAGGGGAGCAAAGGAGCAGTTCTTC. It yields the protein CSSNRGAKEQFF.

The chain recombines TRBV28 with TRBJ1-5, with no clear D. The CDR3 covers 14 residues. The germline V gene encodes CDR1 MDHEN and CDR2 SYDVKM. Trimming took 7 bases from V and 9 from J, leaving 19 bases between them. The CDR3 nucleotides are TGTGCCAGCACGAGGGAGGGTAAATGGTCGCCCCAGCATTTT. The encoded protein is CASTREGKWSPQHF.

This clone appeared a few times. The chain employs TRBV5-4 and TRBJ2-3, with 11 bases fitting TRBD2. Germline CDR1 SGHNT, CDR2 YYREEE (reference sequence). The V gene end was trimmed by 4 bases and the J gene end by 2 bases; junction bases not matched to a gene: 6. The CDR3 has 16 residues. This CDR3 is CASSPGLAETTDTQYF. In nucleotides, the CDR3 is TGTGCCAGCAGCCCGGGACTAGCGGAGACCACAGATACGCAGTATTTT.

DNA of the CDR3: TGTGCCAGCAGCTTAGATCGGGCAGGAGGAACCGGGGAGCTGTTTTTT. Translated: CASSLDRAGGTGELFF. The rearrangement links TRBV11-2 to TRBJ2-2; tentatively, D is TRBD2 (5 bases). V dropped 0 bases and J dropped 5 bases, with 13 bases sitting between them. Germline V gives CDR1 SGHAT, CDR2 FQNNGV. This CDR3 is 16 amino acids long.